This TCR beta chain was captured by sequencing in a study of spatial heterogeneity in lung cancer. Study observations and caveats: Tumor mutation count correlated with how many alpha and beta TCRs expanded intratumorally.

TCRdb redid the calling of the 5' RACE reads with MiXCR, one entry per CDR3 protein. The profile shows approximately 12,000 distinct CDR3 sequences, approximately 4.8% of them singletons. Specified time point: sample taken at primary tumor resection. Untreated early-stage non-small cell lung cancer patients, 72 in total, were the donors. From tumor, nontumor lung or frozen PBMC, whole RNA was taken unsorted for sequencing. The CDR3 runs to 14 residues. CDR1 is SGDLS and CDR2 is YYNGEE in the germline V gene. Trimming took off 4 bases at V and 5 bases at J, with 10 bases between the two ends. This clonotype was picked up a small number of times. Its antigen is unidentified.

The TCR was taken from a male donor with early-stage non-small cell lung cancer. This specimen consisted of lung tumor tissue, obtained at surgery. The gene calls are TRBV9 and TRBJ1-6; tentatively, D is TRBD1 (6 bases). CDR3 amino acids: CASSTQGDNSPLHF. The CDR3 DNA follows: TGTGCCAGCAGCACACAGGGCGATAATTCACCCCTCCACTTT.